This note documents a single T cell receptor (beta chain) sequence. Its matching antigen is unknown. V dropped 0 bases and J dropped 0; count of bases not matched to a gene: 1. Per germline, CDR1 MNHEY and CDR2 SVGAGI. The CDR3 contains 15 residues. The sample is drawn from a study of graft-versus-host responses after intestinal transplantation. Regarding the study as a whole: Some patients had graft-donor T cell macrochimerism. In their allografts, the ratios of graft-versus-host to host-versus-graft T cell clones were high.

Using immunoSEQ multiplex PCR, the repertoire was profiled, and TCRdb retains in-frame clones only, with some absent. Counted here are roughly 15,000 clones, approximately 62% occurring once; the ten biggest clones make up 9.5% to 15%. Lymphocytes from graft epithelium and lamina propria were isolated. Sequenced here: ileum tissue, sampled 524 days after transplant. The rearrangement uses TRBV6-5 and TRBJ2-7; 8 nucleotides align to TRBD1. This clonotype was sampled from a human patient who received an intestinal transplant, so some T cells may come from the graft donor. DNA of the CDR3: TGTGCCAGCAGTTACTCAGACAGGGGCTCCTACGAGCAGTACTTC. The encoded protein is CASSYSDRGSYEQYF.